The present TCR beta chain was sequenced within a study of cytomegalovirus exposure and HLA in healthy donors. In its sample, this clone was seen a few times. Its antigen is undetermined. Study-wide results and limits: Exclusion applied to some V segments, including TRBV6-2 and TRBV6-3, as they were indistinguishable. It was approximately 150 TCR beta chains that were listed as cytomegalovirus-associated. In an earlier analysis, most TCR beta V segments were productive about 90% or about 30% of the time.

Germline CDR1 and CDR2: KGHSH and LQKENI. CDR3 length equals 15 residues. V shed 5 bases, J shed 4 bases, and the junction held 8 bases outside the gene matches. A multiplex PCR was run with 60 Vbeta primers and 13 Jbeta primers. Here immunoSEQ multiplex PCR was the method, and the copy in TCRdb shows in-frame clones only, minus some. The sample lists 150,000 to 200,000 clones; 84% were seen once. Sequencing was performed on PBMCs. This receptor was obtained from a boy aged 5-17 years in good health and CMV-seronegative. The chain recombines TRBV18 with TRBJ2-5; 9 bases match TRBD2. In DNA form, the CDR3 reads TGTGCCAGCTCATCGGTAGCGGGAGATAGAGAGACCCAGTACTTC. Amino acids: CASSSVAGDRETQYF.